This T cell receptor beta chain was observed in a study of blood T cells in healthy people across ages. Alongside a J-beta primer mix, a sample-barcoded 5' primer served in a second PCR lasting about 7 to 11 cycles. TCRdb redid the calling of the 5' RACE reads with MiXCR, one entry per CDR3 protein. The profile shows about 800,000 distinct CDR3 sequences, 20% to 25% of them singletons. Whole-study results and caveats: Age advanced and TCR beta diversity per million T cells fell, roughly linearly. For the donors, CMV status was unknown and possibly confounded expanded clonotype changes.

This clonotype turned up a few times. Antigen specificity is unknown. Deletions cut 3 bases from V and 0 bases from J, with 15 bases between. Germline values: CDR1 SGHTA, CDR2 FQGNSA. CDR3 length: 17 amino acids. This same sample was also taken into another study, of T cells of mothers and their children.

The sequencing sample was made of blood. This sequence originates from a boy younger than 18 in good health. This chain uses TRBV7-2 with TRBJ2-4, with D uncertain. The DNA of the CDR3 is TGTGCCAGCAGCTTCCCTCGTAACAGTCTAGCCAAAAACATTCAGTACTTC. It translates to CASSFPRNSLAKNIQYF. Using reference TRBV7-2 and TRBJ2-4 for the parts outside the CDR3, the full variable domain is GAGVSQSPSNKVTEKGKDVELRCDPISGHTALYWYRQSLGQGLEFLIYFQGNSAPDKSGLPSDRFSAERTGGSVSTLTIQRTQQEDSAVYLCASSFPRNSLAKNIQYFGAGTRLSVL.